This TCR beta chain is drawn from a study of T cells in Graves' hyperthyroidism and ophthalmopathy. Whole-study context: Prior to any treatment, at the point of initial diagnosis, peripheral blood was collected.

Diagnosing involved the use of clinical symptoms, serum thyroxine and TRAb, thyroid ultrasound and orbital computed tomography. Findings of the study overall: Model output signaled ophthalmopathy a median roughly 6.1 months ahead of onset. Ophthalmopathy was told apart from stable hyperthyroidism by a 13 V-J model.

The trim removed 1 base at V and 8 bases at J, leaving 8 bases unmatched. There are 16 residues in the CDR3. Germline V CDR1 and CDR2: MGHDK, SYGVNS. RNA transcripts yielded amplified TCR beta CDR3 regions. The HTBI primer set served for first-round RT-PCR of the TCR CDR3. Each CDR3 protein is one row after TCRdb ran MiXCR on the multiplex PCR reads. The sample shows some 510,000 distinct CDR3 sequences, less than 25% of them seen only once. Note on this clonotype: What it binds is unknown.

The clonotype was recovered from a man younger than 35 with Graves' hyperthyroidism. The genes are TRBV25-1 and TRBJ1-6, with 7 positions matching TRBD1. Material for sequencing was blood. The CDR3 here is CASSESAGGFDSPLHF. CDR3 bases: TGTGCCAGCAGTGAATCGGCAGGGGGATTCGATTCACCCCTCCACTTT.